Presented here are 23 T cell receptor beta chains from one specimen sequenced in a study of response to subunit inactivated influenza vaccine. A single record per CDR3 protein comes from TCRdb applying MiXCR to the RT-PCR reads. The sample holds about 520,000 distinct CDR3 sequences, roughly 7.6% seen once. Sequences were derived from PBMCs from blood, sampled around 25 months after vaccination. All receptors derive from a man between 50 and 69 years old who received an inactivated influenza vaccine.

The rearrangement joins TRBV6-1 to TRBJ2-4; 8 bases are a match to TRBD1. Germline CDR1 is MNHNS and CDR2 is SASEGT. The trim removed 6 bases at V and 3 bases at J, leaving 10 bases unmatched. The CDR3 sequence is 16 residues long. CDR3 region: CASRGYRGAYKNIQYF. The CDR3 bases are TGTGCCAGCAGGGGGTACAGGGGGGCCTACAAAAACATTCAGTACTTC.

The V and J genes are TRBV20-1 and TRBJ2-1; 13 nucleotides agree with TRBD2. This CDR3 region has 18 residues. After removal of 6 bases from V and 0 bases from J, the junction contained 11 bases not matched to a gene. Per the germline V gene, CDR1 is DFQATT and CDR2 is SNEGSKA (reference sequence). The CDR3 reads CSAISGLAGRSSYNEQFF. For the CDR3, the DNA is TGCAGTGCCATCTCGGGACTAGCGGGACGTAGCTCCTACAATGAGCAGTTCTTC.

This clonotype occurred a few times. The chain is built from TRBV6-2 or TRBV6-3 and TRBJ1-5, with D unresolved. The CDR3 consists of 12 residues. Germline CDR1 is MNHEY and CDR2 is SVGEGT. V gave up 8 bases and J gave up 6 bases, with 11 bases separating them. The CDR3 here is CASCLSGQPQHF. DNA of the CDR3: TGTGCCAGCTGTTTGTCGGGTCAGCCCCAGCATTTT.

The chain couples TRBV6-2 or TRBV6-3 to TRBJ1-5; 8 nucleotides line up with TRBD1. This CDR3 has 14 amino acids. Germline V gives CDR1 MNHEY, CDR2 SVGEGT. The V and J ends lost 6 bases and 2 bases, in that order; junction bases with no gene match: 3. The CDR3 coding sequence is TGTGCCAGCAGACTGACAGGGGGCAATCAGCCCCAGCATTTT. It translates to CASRLTGGNQPQHF.

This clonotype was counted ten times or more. CDR3 amino acids: CASSRGTGELFF. CDR3 nucleotides: TGTGCCAGCAGCCGTGGCACCGGGGAGCTGTTTTTT. The chain couples TRBV3-1 to TRBJ2-2; no firm D call. The V end was cut by 4 bases, the J end by 4 bases, with 4 bases between. CDR1 LGHDT and CDR2 YNNKEL come from the germline V gene (reference sequence). CDR3 length: 12 residues. The full variable domain, with the rest looked up from reference TRBV3-1 and TRBJ2-2, is DTAVSQTPKYLVTQMGNDKSIKCEQNLGHDTMYWYKQDSKKFLKIMFSYNNKELIINETVPNRFSPKSPDKAHLNLHINSLELGDSAVYFCASSRGTGELFFGEGSRLTVL.

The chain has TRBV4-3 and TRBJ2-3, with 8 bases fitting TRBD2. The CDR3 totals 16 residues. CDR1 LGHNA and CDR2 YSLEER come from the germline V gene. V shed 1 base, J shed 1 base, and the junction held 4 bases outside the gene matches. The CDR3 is CASSQVRAGGTDTQYF. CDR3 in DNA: TGCGCCAGCAGCCAAGTTCGAGCGGGAGGCACAGATACGCAGTATTTT.

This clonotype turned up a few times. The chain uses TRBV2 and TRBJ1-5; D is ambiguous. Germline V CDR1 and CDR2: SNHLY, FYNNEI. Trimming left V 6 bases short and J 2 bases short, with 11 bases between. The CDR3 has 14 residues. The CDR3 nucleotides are TGTGCCAGCAGCAAGCGTGGGGGCAATCAGCCCCAGCATTTT. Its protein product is CASSKRGGNQPQHF.

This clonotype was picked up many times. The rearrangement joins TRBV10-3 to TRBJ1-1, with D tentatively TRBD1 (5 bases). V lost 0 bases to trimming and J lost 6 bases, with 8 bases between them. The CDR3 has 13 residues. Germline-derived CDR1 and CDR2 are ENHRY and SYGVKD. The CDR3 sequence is CAISESIRAEAFF. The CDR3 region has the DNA TGTGCCATCAGTGAGTCGATCAGGGCTGAAGCTTTCTTT.

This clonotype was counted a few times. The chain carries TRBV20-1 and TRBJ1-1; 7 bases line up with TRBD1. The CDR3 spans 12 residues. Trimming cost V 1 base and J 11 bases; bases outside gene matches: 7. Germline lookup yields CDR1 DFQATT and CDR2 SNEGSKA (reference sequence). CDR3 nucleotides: TGCAGTGCTAGAGGAACAGGGGTCCAGGCTTTCTTT. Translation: CSARGTGVQAFF.

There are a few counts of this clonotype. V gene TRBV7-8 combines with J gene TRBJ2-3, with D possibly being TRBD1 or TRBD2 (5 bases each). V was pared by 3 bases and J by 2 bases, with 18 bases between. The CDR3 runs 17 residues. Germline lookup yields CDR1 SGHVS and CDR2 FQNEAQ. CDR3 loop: CASSLSVGFGTTDTQYF. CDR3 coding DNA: TGTGCCAGCAGCTTGTCTGTCGGGTTTGGGACCACAGATACGCAGTATTTT.

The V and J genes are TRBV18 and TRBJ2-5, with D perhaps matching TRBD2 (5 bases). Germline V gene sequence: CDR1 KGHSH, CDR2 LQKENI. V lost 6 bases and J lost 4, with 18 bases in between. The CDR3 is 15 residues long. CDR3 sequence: CASSLNWGVRETQYF. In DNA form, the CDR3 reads TGTGCCAGCTCCCTGAATTGGGGAGTAAGAGAGACCCAGTACTTC.

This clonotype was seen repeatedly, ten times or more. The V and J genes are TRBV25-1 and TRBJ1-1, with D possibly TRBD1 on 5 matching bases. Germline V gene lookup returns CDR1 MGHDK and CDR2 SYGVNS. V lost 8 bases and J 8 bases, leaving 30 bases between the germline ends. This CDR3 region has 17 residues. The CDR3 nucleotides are TGTGCCAGCTCCACCCCGGGGCCGAAGGCCGAACTTGCCGAAGCTTTCTTT. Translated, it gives CASSTPGPKAELAEAFF.

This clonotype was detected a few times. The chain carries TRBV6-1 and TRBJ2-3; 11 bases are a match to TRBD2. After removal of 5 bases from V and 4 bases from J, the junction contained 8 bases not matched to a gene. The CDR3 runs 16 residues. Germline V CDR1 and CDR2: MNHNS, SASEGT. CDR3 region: CASSPISGRVADTQYF. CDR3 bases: TGTGCCAGCAGTCCGATTAGCGGGAGGGTGGCAGATACGCAGTATTTT.

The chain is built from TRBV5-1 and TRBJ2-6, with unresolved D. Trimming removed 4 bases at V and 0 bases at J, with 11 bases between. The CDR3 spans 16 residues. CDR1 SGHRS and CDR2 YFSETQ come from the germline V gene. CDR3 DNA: TGCGCCAGCAGCGGCAGTGTCATCTCTGGGGCCAACGTCCTGACTTTC. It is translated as CASSGSVISGANVLTF.

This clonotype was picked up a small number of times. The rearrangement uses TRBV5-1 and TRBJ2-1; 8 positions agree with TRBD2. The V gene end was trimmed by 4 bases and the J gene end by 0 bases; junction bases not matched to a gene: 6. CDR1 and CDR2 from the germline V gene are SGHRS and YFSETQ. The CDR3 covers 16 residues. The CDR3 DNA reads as TGCGCCAGCAGCCCGTCGGGGGGGAGCTCCTACAATGAGCAGTTCTTC. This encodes CASSPSGGSSYNEQFF.

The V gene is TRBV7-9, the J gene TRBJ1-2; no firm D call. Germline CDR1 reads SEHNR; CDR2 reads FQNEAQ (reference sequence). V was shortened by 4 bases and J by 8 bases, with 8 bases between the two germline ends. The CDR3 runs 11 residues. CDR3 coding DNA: TGTGCCAGCAGCTCATCGTGGGGCTACACCTTC. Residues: CASSSSWGYTF. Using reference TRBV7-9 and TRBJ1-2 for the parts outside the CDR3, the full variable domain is DTGVSQNPRHKITKRGQNVTFRCDPISEHNRLYWYRQTLGQGPEFLTYFQNEAQLEKSRLLSDRFSAERPKGSFSTLEIQRTEQGDSAMYLCASSSSWGYTFGSGTRLTVV.

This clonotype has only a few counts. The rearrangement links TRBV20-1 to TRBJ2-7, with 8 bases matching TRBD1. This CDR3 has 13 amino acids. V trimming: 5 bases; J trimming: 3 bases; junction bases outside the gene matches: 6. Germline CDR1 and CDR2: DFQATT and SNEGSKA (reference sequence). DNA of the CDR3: TGCAGTGCTTCCAACAGGGGGATCTACGAGCAGTACTTC. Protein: CSASNRGIYEQYF.

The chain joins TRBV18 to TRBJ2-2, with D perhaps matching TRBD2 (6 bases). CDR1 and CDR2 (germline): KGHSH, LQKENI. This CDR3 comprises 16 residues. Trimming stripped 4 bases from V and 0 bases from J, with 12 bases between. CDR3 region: CASSRPPGANTGELFF. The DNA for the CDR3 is TGTGCCAGCTCACGGCCCCCGGGGGCGAACACCGGGGAGCTGTTTTTT.

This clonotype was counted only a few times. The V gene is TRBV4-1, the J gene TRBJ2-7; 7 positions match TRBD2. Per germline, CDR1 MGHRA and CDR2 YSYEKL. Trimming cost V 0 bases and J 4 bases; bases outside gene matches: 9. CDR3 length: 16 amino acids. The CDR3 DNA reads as TGCGCCAGCAGCCAAGAATGGACCGGGACTACGTACGAGCAGTACTTC. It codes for CASSQEWTGTTYEQYF.

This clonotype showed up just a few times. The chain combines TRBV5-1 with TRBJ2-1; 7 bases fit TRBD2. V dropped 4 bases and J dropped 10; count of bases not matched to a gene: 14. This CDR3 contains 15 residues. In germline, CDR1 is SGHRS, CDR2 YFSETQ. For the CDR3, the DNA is TGCGCCAGCAGCCCAGTAGCAGCGGGGCAAGGGGAGCAGTTCTTC. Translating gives CASSPVAAGQGEQFF.

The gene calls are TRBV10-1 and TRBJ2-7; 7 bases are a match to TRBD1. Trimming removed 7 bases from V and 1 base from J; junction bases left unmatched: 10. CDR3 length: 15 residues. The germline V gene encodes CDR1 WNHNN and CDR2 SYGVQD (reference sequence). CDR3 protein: CASTTRDRKSYEQYF. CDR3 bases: TGCGCCAGCACAACCCGGGACAGAAAGTCCTACGAGCAGTACTTC.

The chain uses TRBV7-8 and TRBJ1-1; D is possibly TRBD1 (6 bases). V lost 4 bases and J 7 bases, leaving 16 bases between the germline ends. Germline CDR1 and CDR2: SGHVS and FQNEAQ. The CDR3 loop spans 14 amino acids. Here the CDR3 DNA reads TGTGCCAGCAGCTGGATAGGGGGGAACTTTGAAGCTTTCTTT. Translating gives CASSWIGGNFEAFF.

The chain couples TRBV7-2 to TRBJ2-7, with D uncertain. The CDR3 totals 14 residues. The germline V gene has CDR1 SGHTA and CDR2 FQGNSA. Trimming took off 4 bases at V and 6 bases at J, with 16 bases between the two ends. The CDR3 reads CASSSAVHIGEQYF. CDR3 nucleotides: TGTGCCAGCAGCTCGGCGGTCCACATCGGCGAGCAGTACTTC.